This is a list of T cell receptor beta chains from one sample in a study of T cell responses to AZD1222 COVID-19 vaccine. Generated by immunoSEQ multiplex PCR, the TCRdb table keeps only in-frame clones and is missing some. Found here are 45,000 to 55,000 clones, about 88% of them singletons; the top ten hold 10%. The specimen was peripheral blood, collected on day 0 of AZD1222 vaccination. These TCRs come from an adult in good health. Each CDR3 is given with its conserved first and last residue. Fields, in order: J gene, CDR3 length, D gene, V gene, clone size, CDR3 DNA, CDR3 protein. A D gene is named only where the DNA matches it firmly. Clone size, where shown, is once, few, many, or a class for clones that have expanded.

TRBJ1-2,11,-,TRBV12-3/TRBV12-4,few,TGTGCCAGCAGAACGGTGGAGGGCTACACCTTC,CASRTVEGYTF
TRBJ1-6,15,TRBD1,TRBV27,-,TGTGCCAGCAGTTTAAGGGACAGGGTTGATTCACCCCTCCACTTT,CASSLRDRVDSPLHF
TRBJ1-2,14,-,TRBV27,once,TGTGCCAGCAAGGCAGGGGAGCTAAACTATGGCTACACCTTC,CASKAGELNYGYTF
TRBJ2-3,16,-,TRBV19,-,TGTGCCAGTAGTCTCGTCCTAGGTCTAAGCACAGATACGCAGTATTTT,CASSLVLGLSTDTQYF
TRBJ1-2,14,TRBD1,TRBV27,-,TGTGCCAGCAGTTTCGACAGGGCTAACTATGGCTACACCTTC,CASSFDRANYGYTF
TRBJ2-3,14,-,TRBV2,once,TGTGCCAGCAGTGAAGCGGGGTACACAGATACGCAGTATTTT,CASSEAGYTDTQYF
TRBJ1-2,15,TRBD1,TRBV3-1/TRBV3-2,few,TGTGCCCGCCTTTGGACAGGTGGCCGCGTCTATGGCTACACCTTC,CARLWTGGRVYGYTF
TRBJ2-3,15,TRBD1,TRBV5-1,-,TGCGCCAGCAGCTTAACCGGGACAGGGGAAGATACGCAGTATTTT,CASSLTGTGEDTQYF
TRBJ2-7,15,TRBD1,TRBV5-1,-,TGCGCCAGCAGACCAGGGGGCCGAAGCTCCTACGAGCAGTACTTC,CASRPGGRSSYEQYF
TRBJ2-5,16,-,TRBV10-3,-,TGTGCCATCAAGGCCGGACAGGGAGCGGGGGGAGAGACCCAGTACTTC,CAIKAGQGAGGETQYF
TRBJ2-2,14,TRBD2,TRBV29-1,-,TGCAGCGTTGCGACTAGCGTCACCGCCGGGGAGCTGTTTTTT,CSVATSVTAGELFF
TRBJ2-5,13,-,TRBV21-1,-,TGTGCCAGCAGCCAGACAGGATTGGGGACCCAGTACTTC,CASSQTGLGTQYF
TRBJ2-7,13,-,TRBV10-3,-,TGTGCCATCAGTGCGCGGCAGGCCTACGAGCAGTACTTC,CAISARQAYEQYF
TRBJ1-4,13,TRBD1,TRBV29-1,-,TGCAGCGTTGGGGACAGGGGGGGTGAAAAACTGTTTTTT,CSVGDRGGEKLFF
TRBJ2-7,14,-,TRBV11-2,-,TGTGCCAGCCTGGCCGGGTTCCCCTCCTACGAGCAGTACTTC,CASLAGFPSYEQYF
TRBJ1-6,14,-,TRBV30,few,TGTGCCTGGAGGGGGACGGCTCGAGGTTCACCCCTCCACTTT,CAWRGTARGSPLHF
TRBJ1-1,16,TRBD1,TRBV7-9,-,TGTGCCAGCAGCCCGGGACAGGGGATGAGGAACACTGAAGCTTTCTTT,CASSPGQGMRNTEAFF
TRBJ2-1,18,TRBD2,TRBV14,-,TGTGCCAGCAGCCAAAGGACTAGCGGGGGGACGTCCTACAATGAGCAGTTCTTC,CASSQRTSGGTSYNEQFF
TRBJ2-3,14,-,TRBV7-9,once,TGTGCCAGCGCTTGGACCCCTCGGGGAGATACGCAGTATTTT,CASAWTPRGDTQYF
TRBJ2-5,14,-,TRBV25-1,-,TGTGCCAGCAGTGACCGTTTAGGGCAAGAGACCCAGTACTTC,CASSDRLGQETQYF
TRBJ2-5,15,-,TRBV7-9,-,TGTGCCAGCAGCCCCTTAAGGGGTTTGCAGGAGACCCAGTACTTC,CASSPLRGLQETQYF
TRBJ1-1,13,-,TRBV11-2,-,TGTGCCAGCAGCACGCAGGGATATACTGAAGCTTTCTTT,CASSTQGYTEAFF
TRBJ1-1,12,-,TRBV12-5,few,TGTGCTAGTGGTTTCGGGCTCACTGAAGCTTTCTTT,CASGFGLTEAFF
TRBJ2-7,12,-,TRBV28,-,TGTGCCAGCAGTTTGGGTCAGACAGCGCCGTACTTC,CASSLGQTAPYF
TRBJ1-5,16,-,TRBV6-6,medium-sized,TGTGCCAGCAGTTACCTCAGCCCAAGAGTCGGTCAGCCCCAGCATTTT,CASSYLSPRVGQPQHF
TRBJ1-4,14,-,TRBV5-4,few,TGTGCCAGCAGCTTGGGGCAGGGAGACGAAAAACTGTTTTTT,CASSLGQGDEKLFF
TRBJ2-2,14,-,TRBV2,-,TGTGCCAGCAGCGGGGGCCGGGTTTTCGGGGAGCTGTTTTTT,CASSGGRVFGELFF
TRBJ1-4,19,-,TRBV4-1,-,TGCGCCAGCAGCCAAGATCGGTCTTTAACTGGGCCGAGGGGGGAAAAACTGTTTTTT,CASSQDRSLTGPRGEKLFF
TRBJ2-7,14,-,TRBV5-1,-,TGCGCCAGCAGCTTGGTTGTCCAGCCCTACGAGCAGTACTTC,CASSLVVQPYEQYF
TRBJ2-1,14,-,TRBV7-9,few,TGTGCCAGCAGCTCACCCGGGGGATGGGGTGAGCAGTTCTTC,CASSSPGGWGEQFF
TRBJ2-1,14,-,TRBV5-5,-,TGTGCCAGCAGCTCGCGATCCCGGGGCAATGAGCAGTTCTTC,CASSSRSRGNEQFF